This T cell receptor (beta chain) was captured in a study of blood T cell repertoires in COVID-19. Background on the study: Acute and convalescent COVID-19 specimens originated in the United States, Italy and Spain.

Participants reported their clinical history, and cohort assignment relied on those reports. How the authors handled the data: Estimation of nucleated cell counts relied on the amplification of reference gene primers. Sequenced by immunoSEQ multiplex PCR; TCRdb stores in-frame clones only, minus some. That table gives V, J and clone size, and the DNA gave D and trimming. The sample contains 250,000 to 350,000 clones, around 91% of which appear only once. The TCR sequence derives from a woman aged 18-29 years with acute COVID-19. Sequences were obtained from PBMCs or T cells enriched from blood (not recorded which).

CDR3 sequence reads: CASSPKRGTHPPGYSNQPQHF. As DNA, the CDR3 is TGTGCCAGCAGCCCCAAAAGGGGAACCCACCCCCCTGGCTATAGCAATCAGCCCCAGCATTTT. The chain recombines TRBV6-6 with TRBJ1-5; D possibly corresponds to TRBD1 (5 bases). Germline V gene data show CDR1 as MNHNY and CDR2 as SVGAGI (reference sequence). The V and J ends lost 6 bases and 0 bases respectively, with 30 bases between them. The CDR3 is 21 amino acids.